This T cell receptor (beta chain) was documented in a study of shared clonotypes between healthy human individuals. Profiled with immunoSEQ multiplex PCR; TCRdb holds only in-frame clones, not every one. The data contain some 2 million clones, just under 95% of them singletons. Positive CCR7 selection of CD45RO-negative cells yielded the naive CD8 cells, and terminally differentiated effector memory CD45RA+ cells were excluded. Healthy HIV-negative adults without recent acute infections or vaccinations served as donors. This clone has just one count. The TCR was taken from a man aged 18 to 29 in good health. The sequenced sample consisted of naive CD8+ T cells sorted from blood.

CDR3 DNA sequence: TGTGCCAGCAGCGTAGGTTCGGTAGCTGAGTACACCGGGGAGCTGTTTTTT. It codes for CASSVGSVAEYTGELFF. The V and J genes are TRBV9 and TRBJ2-2; D unresolved. This CDR3 spans 17 amino acids. Between the trimmed V and J ends, which lost 0 bases and 3 bases, there was a span of 15 bases. Per germline, CDR1 SGDLS and CDR2 YYNGEE.